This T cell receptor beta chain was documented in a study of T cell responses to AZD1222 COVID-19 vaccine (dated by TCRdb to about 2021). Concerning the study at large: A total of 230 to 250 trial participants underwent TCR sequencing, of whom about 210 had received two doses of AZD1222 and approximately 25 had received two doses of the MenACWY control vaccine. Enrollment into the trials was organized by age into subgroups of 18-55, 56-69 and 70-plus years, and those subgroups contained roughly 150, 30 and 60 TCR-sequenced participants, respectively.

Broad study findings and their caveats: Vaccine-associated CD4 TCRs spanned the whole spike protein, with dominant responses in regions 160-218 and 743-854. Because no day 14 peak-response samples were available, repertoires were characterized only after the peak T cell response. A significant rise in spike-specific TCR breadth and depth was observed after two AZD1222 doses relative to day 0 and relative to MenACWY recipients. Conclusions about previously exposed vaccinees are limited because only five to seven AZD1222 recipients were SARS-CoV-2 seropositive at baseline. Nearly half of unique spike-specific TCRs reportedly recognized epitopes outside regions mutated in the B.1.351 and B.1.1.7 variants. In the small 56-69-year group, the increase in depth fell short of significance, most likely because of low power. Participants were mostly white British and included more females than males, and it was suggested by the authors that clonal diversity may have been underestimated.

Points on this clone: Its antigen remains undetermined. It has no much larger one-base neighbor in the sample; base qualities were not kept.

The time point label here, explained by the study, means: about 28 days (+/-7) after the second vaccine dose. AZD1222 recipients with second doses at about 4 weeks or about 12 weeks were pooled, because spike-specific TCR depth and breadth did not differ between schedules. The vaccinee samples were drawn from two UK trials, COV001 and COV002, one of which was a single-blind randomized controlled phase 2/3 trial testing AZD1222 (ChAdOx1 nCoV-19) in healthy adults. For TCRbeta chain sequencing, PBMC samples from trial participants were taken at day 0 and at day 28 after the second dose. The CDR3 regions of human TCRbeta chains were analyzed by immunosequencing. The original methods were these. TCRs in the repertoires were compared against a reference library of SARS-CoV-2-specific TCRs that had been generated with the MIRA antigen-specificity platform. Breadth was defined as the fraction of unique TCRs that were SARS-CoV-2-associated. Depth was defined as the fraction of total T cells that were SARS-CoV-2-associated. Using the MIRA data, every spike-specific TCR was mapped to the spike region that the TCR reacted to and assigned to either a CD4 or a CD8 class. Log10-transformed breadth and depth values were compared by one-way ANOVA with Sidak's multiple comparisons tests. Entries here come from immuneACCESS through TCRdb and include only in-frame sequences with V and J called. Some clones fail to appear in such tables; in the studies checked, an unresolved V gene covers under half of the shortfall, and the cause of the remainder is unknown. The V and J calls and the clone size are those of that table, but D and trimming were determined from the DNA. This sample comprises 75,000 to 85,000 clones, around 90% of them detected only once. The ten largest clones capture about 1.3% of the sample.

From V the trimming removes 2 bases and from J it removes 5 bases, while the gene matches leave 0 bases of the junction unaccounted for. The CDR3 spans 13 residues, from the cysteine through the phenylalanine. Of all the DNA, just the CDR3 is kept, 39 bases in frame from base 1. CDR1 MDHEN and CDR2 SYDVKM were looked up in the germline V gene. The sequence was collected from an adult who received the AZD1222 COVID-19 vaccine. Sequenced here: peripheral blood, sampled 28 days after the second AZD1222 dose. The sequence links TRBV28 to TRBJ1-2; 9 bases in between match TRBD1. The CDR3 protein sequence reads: CASSLGQGYGYTF. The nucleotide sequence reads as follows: TGTGCCAGCAGTTTAGGACAGGGGTATGGCTACACCTTC.